A selection of T cell receptor beta chains follows, all from one sample in a study of cytomegalovirus exposure and HLA in healthy donors. Measured with immunoSEQ multiplex PCR; TCRdb has only the in-frame clones, and not every one. The data show about 110,000 clones, approximately 85% seen once. Sample: PBMCs. All receptors derive from a woman aged 18-35 years in good health and CMV-seronegative. CDR3s include the opening cysteine and the closing phenylalanine or tryptophan. The D gene is left open where the match is weak. The listing skips clone size in some rows; elsewhere it reads once, few, many or a size class.

V	D	J	size	DNA	CDR3
TRBV7-8	TRBD2	TRBJ2-3	NA	TGTGCCAGCAGCCTCATACTAGCGGGGGGGCTAGGCACAGATACGCAGTATTTT	CASSLILAGGLGTDTQYF
TRBV6-5	NA	TRBJ2-5	NA	TGTGCCAGCAGTTACAAGAGGATTTCTCAAGAGACCCAGTACTTC	CASSYKRISQETQYF
TRBV5-6	NA	TRBJ2-1	NA	TGTGCCAGCACCATGTTTCGAGCTTCCTACAATGAGCAGTTCTTC	CASTMFRASYNEQFF
TRBV7-9	NA	TRBJ1-6	NA	TGTGCCAGCAGCCTAGACCAGATTTCCTATAATTCACCCCTCCACTTT	CASSLDQISYNSPLHF
TRBV6-5	NA	TRBJ2-2	NA	TGTGCCAGCAGGTCTAGTGCAGCCTTCGACGGGGAGCTGTTTTTT	CASRSSAAFDGELFF
TRBV18	TRBD1	TRBJ2-7	NA	TGTGCCAGCTCACCGGACAGGGGGCCCTACGAGCAGTACTTC	CASSPDRGPYEQYF
TRBV9	NA	TRBJ2-1	NA	TGTGCCAGCAGCGTAGACTCGTACAATGAGCAGTTCTTC	CASSVDSYNEQFF
TRBV4-1	TRBD1	TRBJ1-2	NA	TGCGCCAGCAGAGGACAGGCAACTAACTATGGCTACACCTTC	CASRGQATNYGYTF
TRBV27	TRBD2	TRBJ2-7	NA	TGTGCCAGCAGGGGGATAGCGGGGGGGCCCCACGAGCAGTACTTC	CASRGIAGGPHEQYF
TRBV7-9	NA	TRBJ1-3	once	TGTGCCAGCAGCATACCACAGGAAGGTCGGACCATATATTTT	CASSIPQEGRTIYF
TRBV28	TRBD1	TRBJ1-3	NA	TGTGCCAGCAGTCCCAGGGGGAATGGAAACACCATATATTTT	CASSPRGNGNTIYF
TRBV7-9	NA	TRBJ1-1	NA	TGTGCCAGCAGCTTAGGACACCTGACTGAAGCTTTCTTT	CASSLGHLTEAFF
TRBV5-6	NA	TRBJ1-4	NA	TGTGCCAGCAGCGGGGCAGCAGGGGCGGTTAATGAAAAACTGTTTTTT	CASSGAAGAVNEKLFF
TRBV4-1	TRBD1	TRBJ2-5	NA	TGCGCCAGCAGCCGAGGAACAGGGGATCAAGAGACCCAGTACTTC	CASSRGTGDQETQYF
TRBV6-4	NA	TRBJ2-3	NA	TGTGCCAGCAGTGACTCTAGATACACAGATACGCAGTATTTT	CASSDSRYTDTQYF
TRBV5-8	NA	TRBJ2-1	NA	TGTGCCAGCAGCTTGGCAGGGGTGGGGTACAATGAGCAGTTCTTC	CASSLAGVGYNEQFF
TRBV5-1	TRBD1	TRBJ1-1	NA	TGCGCCAGCAGGAAGGACAGGGGAGGTACTGAAGCTTTCTTT	CASRKDRGGTEAFF
TRBV7-9	NA	TRBJ1-1	NA	TGTGCCAGCAGTGTACAGATGAACACTGAAGCTTTCTTT	CASSVQMNTEAFF
TRBV13	NA	TRBJ2-7	NA	TGTGCCAGCAGTCGTACAGGGTCAATATCCTACGAGCAGTACTTC	CASSRTGSISYEQYF
TRBV5-1	TRBD1	TRBJ2-7	NA	TGCGCCAGCAGCCACACCCCAGGGACAGGGGGCAGCTACGAGCAGTACTTC	CASSHTPGTGGSYEQYF